Following are 10 T cell receptor beta chains from one sample sequenced in a study of blood T cell repertoires in COVID-19. TCRdb's copy holds only in-frame clones and misses some; the assay was immunoSEQ multiplex PCR. The sample comprises tens of thousands of clones, less than 85% of which are singletons, and over 6% rests with the top ten. Sample: peripheral blood. These receptors were collected from a man between 65 and 85 years old with acute or convalescent COVID-19.

The chain links TRBV18 to TRBJ2-2, with a possible D match to TRBD1 (5 bases). The CDR3 loop spans 17 amino acids. Germline V CDR1 and CDR2: KGHSH, LQKENI. With 6 bases removed from V and 0 bases from J, the gap between germline ends came to 17 bases. The CDR3 loop reads CASSPLQATSNTGELFF. CDR3 nucleotide sequence: TGTGCCAGCTCCCCCTTACAGGCGACTTCGAACACCGGGGAGCTGTTTTTT.

The chain employs TRBV10-2 and TRBJ2-2; no clear D gene. Trimming left V 8 bases short and J 0 bases short, with 7 bases between. This CDR3 is built from 13 residues. Germline V lookup: CDR1 WSHSY, CDR2 SAAADI. This CDR3 is CASRVSNTGELFF. The CDR3, as DNA: TGCGCCAGCCGGGTCTCGAACACCGGGGAGCTGTTTTTT.

The rearrangement links TRBV5-1 to TRBJ2-2, with D possibly TRBD2 on 5 matching bases. The V end was cut by 5 bases, the J end by 4 bases, with 18 bases between. CDR3 length equals 16 residues. Germline V gene data show CDR1 as SGHRS and CDR2 as YFSETQ. CDR3 nucleotide sequence: TGCGCCAGCAGGCTCTCGGGGTACGCTAGCACCGGGGAGCTGTTTTTT. Protein sequence: CASRLSGYASTGELFF.

This clone has more than one count but fewer than ten. V is TRBV5-8 and J is TRBJ1-6; D is perhaps TRBD1 (6 bases). Germline V CDR1 and CDR2: SGHTS, YDEGEE. V lost 5 bases and J lost 10, with 25 bases in between. This CDR3 spans 17 amino acids. CDR3 sequence: CASSEFRGPFVGSPLHF. In nucleotides, the CDR3 is TGTGCCAGCAGTGAGTTCAGGGGCCCCTTTGTTGGATCACCCCTCCACTTT.

The rearrangement joins TRBV6-6 to TRBJ2-2; D gene uncertain. This CDR3 is 13 amino acids long. The germline CDR1 and CDR2 sequences are MNHNY and SVGAGI (reference sequence). The CDR3 DNA follows: TGTGCGGTTCAAGACTCCAACACCGGGGAGCTGTTTTTT. This encodes CAVQDSNTGELFF.

The rearrangement uses TRBV11-3 and TRBJ2-7; 9 bases are a match to TRBD1. Germline CDR1 SGHNT, CDR2 YENEEA. Trimming cost V 2 bases and J 6 bases; bases outside gene matches: 8. This CDR3 is 15 amino acids long. In DNA form, the CDR3 reads TGTGCCAGCAGCTTAATGGGACAGGGAAGGGTCGAGCAGTACGTC. Translation gives CASSLMGQGRVEQYV.

This chain uses TRBV9 with TRBJ1-1; 9 bases map to TRBD1. CDR3 size: 15 residues. The V segment lost 4 bases and the J segment 1 base; nucleotides outside the gene matches: 5. CDR1 is SGDLS, CDR2 YYNGEE, per germline. The CDR3 coding sequence is TGTGCCAGCAGCCTCGGACAGGGGAGGAACACTGAAGCTTTCTTT. This codes for CASSLGQGRNTEAFF.

The gene calls are TRBV7-6 and TRBJ2-3; 12 positions agree with TRBD2. There are 16 residues in the CDR3. V trimming: 4 bases; J trimming: 3 bases; junction bases outside the gene matches: 5. The germline gives CDR1 SGHVS, CDR2 FNYEAQ. In DNA form, the CDR3 reads TGTGCCAGCAGCTCGCCTACTAGCGGGAGGACAGATACGCAGTATTTT. Its protein product is CASSSPTSGRTDTQYF.

V gene TRBV19 combines with J gene TRBJ1-1; no clear D. Germline V gene sequence: CDR1 LNHDA, CDR2 SQIVND (reference sequence). Trimming removed 7 bases from V and 6 bases from J, with 15 bases in between. There are 13 residues in the CDR3. This CDR3 reads CASIKSGSAEAFF. The CDR3 DNA reads TGTGCCAGTATCAAGTCCGGGAGCGCTGAAGCTTTCTTT.

V gene TRBV5-5 combines with J gene TRBJ2-2, with D possibly matching TRBD1 (8 bases). Germline V gene data show CDR1 as SGHKS and CDR2 as YYEKEE (reference sequence). The CDR3 loop spans 16 amino acids. Deletions cut 2 bases from V and 5 bases from J, with 16 bases between. The CDR3 region is CASSFRQGRETGELFF. DNA of the CDR3: TGTGCCAGCAGCTTCCGACAGGGGAGGGAGACCGGGGAGCTGTTTTTT. Together with reference TRBV5-5 and TRBJ2-2, the CDR3 gives the full variable domain: DAGVTQSPTHLIKTRGQQVTLRCSPISGHKSVSWYQQVLGQGPQFIFQYYEKEERGRGNFPDRFSARQFPNYSSELNVNALLLGDSALYLCASSFRQGRETGELFFGEGSRLTVL.